The 24 T cell receptor beta chains presented below share a single source sample, sequenced in a study of graft-versus-host responses after intestinal transplantation. Which antigens these TCRs recognize remains unknown. Generated by immunoSEQ multiplex PCR, the TCRdb table keeps only in-frame clones and is missing some. The sample gives under 95,000 clones, 88% of which show up once; around 0.3% is in the top ten. The source was unstimulated CD4+ T cells sorted from spleen or lymph node cells, collected before transplant. The receptor set was obtained from a human donor who was the organ donor for an intestinal transplant.

The CDR3 sequence: CASSVQGRGETQYF. The CDR3 DNA follows: TGTGCCAGCAGTGTCCAGGGTCGAGGAGAGACCCAGTACTTC. The rearrangement uses TRBV25-1 and TRBJ2-5; D is perhaps TRBD1 (5 bases). The CDR3 is made up of 14 amino acids. The germline V and J ends were trimmed by 4 bases and 4 bases, with 13 bases remaining between them. Germline values: CDR1 MGHDK, CDR2 SYGVNS.

This rearrangement joins TRBV9 to TRBJ1-1, with TRBD1 identical over 10 bases. The length of the CDR3 is 15 residues. V lost 0 bases to trimming and J lost 7 bases; unmatched junction nucleotides: 6. Germline values: CDR1 SGDLS, CDR2 YYNGEE. The CDR3 loop reads CASSVGGTGEGEAFF. CDR3 bases: TGTGCCAGCAGCGTAGGAGGGACAGGGGAGGGTGAAGCTTTCTTT. Full variable domain (remainder filled in from reference TRBV9 and TRBJ1-1): DSGVTQTPKHLITATGQRVTLRCSPRSGDLSVYWYQQSLDQGLQFLIQYYNGEERAKGNILERFSAQQFPDLHSELNLSSLELGDSALYFCASSVGGTGEGEAFFGQGTRLTVV.

J is TRBJ1-5 and V is TRBV19; 7 nucleotides agree with TRBD1. The J segment lost 3 bases and the V segment lost 7 bases, leaving 15 bases of the junction unmatched. The CDR3 extends over 17 amino acids. Per the germline V gene, CDR1 is LNHDA and CDR2 is SQIVND (reference sequence). CDR3 sequence: CASKITQQGGDNQPQHF. The DNA of the CDR3 is TGTGCCAGTAAGATCACCCAGCAGGGGGGAGACAATCAGCCCCAGCATTTT.

This chain links TRBV5-6 with TRBJ2-7, with D perhaps TRBD1 (6 bases). Germline loops: CDR1 SGHDT, CDR2 YYEEEE. V was cut by 4 bases and J by 6 bases, with 11 bases left in between. The CDR3 is 12 residues long. The CDR3 sequence: CASSHRAGEQYF. The CDR3 region has the DNA TGTGCCAGCAGCCACAGGGCCGGCGAGCAGTACTTC.

The chain recombines TRBV7-9 with TRBJ2-5; D possibly corresponds to TRBD2 (6 bases). Between the trimmed V and J ends, which lost 4 bases and 2 bases, there was a span of 11 bases. Looked up from germline, CDR1 is SEHNR and CDR2 is FQNEAQ (reference sequence). The CDR3 consists of 14 residues. CDR3 region: CASSSRTTQETQYF. The CDR3 nucleotides are TGTGCCAGCAGCTCCCGGACTACACAAGAGACCCAGTACTTC. The full variable domain, in which reference TRBV7-9 and TRBJ2-5 provide the parts outside the CDR3, is DTGVSQNPRHKITKRGQNVTFRCDPISEHNRLYWYRQTLGQGPEFLTYFQNEAQLEKSRLLSDRFSAERPKGSFSTLEIQRTEQGDSAMYLCASSSRTTQETQYFGPGTRLLVL.

This clone was counted only a few times. V is TRBV30 and J is TRBJ1-5; weak D call: TRBD1 (5 bases). This CDR3 contains 13 residues. The V end lost 5 bases, the J end lost 3 bases, and 11 bases lay between the germline ends. Germline V gives CDR1 GTSNPN, CDR2 SVGIG (reference sequence). CDR3 coding DNA: TGTGCCTGGGCAGACAGCTACAATCAGCCCCAGCATTTT. This encodes CAWADSYNQPQHF.

This chain links TRBV18 with TRBJ2-7, with a weak D call TRBD1 (6 bases). The V end lost 2 bases, the J end lost 2 bases, and 10 bases lay between the germline ends. The CDR3 covers 14 residues. Germline V CDR1 and CDR2: KGHSH, LQKENI. The CDR3 region has the DNA TGTGCCAGCTCACCAACCCGGGACACCTACGAGCAGTACTTC. The encoded protein is CASSPTRDTYEQYF.

The J gene is TRBJ2-3, the V gene TRBV4-3; perhaps TRBD1 as D (6 bases). The germline CDR1 and CDR2 sequences are LGHNA and YSLEER. V was clipped by 4 bases and J by 0 bases, with 14 bases between them. The CDR3 has 16 amino acids. The CDR3 nucleotides are TGCGCCAGCAGCCTTGAAGACAGGCCAAGCACAGATACGCAGTATTTT. It yields the protein CASSLEDRPSTDTQYF.

The V and J genes are TRBV28 and TRBJ1-1, with TRBD1 identical over 12 bases. Looked up from germline, CDR1 is MDHEN and CDR2 is SYDVKM. This CDR3 region has 16 residues. V lost 1 base, J lost 5 bases, and 5 bases stayed unmatched. Here the CDR3 reads CASSLLPGQGATEAFF. The CDR3 DNA reads as TGTGCCAGCAGTTTATTACCGGGACAGGGGGCTACTGAAGCTTTCTTT.

The rearrangement joins TRBV2 to TRBJ2-7, with D tentatively TRBD1 (6 bases). This CDR3 has 15 amino acids. V lost 0 bases and J 2 bases, leaving 11 bases between the germline ends. In germline, CDR1 is SNHLY, CDR2 FYNNEI. The CDR3 sequence is CASSEARGHPYEQYF. The CDR3 nucleotides read TGTGCCAGCAGTGAAGCCCGGGGACACCCCTACGAGCAGTACTTC.

The rearrangement joins TRBV5-6 to TRBJ2-7; D gene ambiguous. CDR3 size: 14 residues. The germline V gene encodes CDR1 SGHDT and CDR2 YYEEEE. Trimming took off 0 bases at V and 7 bases at J, with 14 bases between the two ends. The CDR3, as DNA: TGTGCCAGCAGCTTGGCCGAGGTTTACGGGGAGCAGTACTTC. Translating it yields CASSLAEVYGEQYF.

V is TRBV6-5 and J is TRBJ2-5, with 9 bases that match TRBD1. The CDR3 totals 14 residues. Unmatched junction bases numbered 7, after V lost 5 bases and J lost 6 bases. Germline V CDR1 and CDR2: MNHEY, SVGAGI. The CDR3 DNA follows: TGTGCCAGCAGTCCCACAGGGGGCGTAAAGACCCAGTACTTC. Translating gives CASSPTGGVKTQYF.

The rearrangement links TRBV30 to TRBJ1-6; 7 nucleotides line up with TRBD1. V shed 5 bases and J 6 bases; nucleotides not matched to a gene: 13. Germline V lookup: CDR1 GTSNPN, CDR2 SVGIG (reference sequence). The CDR3 loop spans 16 amino acids. The CDR3 region is CAWAKEGAAANSPLHF. The CDR3 region has the DNA TGTGCCTGGGCAAAGGAGGGGGCCGCCGCTAATTCACCCCTCCACTTT.

The V call is TRBV28, the J call TRBJ1-5; D is unresolved. V gave up 2 bases and J gave up 3 bases, with 8 bases separating them. The CDR3 loop spans 14 amino acids. The V gene's germline CDR1 is MDHEN and CDR2 SYDVKM. The CDR3, as DNA: TGTGCCAGCAGTTTACAGGCCATCAATCAGCCCCAGCATTTT. Translated: CASSLQAINQPQHF.

The DNA for the CDR3 is TGTGCCAGCAGATACCCGGGACAGGGGATGAGGGTCTATGGCTACACCTTC. Amino acids: CASRYPGQGMRVYGYTF. This chain joins TRBV2 and TRBJ1-2, with 10 bases matching TRBD1. J gave up 4 bases and V 6 bases, and 14 bases lay outside the gene matches. Germline V gene data show CDR1 as SNHLY and CDR2 as FYNNEI. This CDR3 has 17 residues.

The V gene is TRBV4-1, the J gene TRBJ2-5; TRBD2 aligns across 10 bases. The V gene end was trimmed by 3 bases and the J gene end by 7 bases; junction bases not matched to a gene: 14. The CDR3 spans 17 residues. Germline V gene data show CDR1 as MGHRA and CDR2 as YSYEKL. The CDR3: CASSQTPAAGGSGTQYF. Written as DNA, the CDR3 is TGCGCCAGCAGCCAGACCCCAGCAGCGGGGGGGTCAGGGACCCAGTACTTC.

The chain recombines TRBV5-1 with TRBJ2-3; TRBD2 aligns across 10 bases. The V gene's germline CDR1 is SGHRS and CDR2 YFSETQ. V shed 1 base and J 1 base; nucleotides not matched to a gene: 6. This CDR3 contains 17 residues. DNA of the CDR3: TGCGCCAGCAGCTTGCCTATCACTAGCGGGGGCACAGATACGCAGTATTTT. This encodes CASSLPITSGGTDTQYF.

The V gene is TRBV19, the J gene TRBJ2-3; 7 bases line up with TRBD2. The CDR3 covers 16 residues. Germline V lookup: CDR1 LNHDA, CDR2 SQIVND (reference sequence). V shed 3 bases and J 0 bases; nucleotides not matched to a gene: 6. The CDR3 region is CASSIGGSRSTDTQYF. In DNA form, the CDR3 reads TGTGCCAGTAGTATTGGCGGGAGTAGAAGCACAGATACGCAGTATTTT.

The V gene is TRBV10-3, the J gene TRBJ1-2; D gene uncertain. Trimming took off 4 bases at V and 8 bases at J, with 14 bases between the two ends. Germline-derived CDR1 and CDR2 are ENHRY and SYGVKD. The CDR3 is 13 residues long. The CDR3 region is CAISVPTETGYTF. As DNA, the CDR3 is TGTGCCATCAGTGTACCGACCGAGACAGGCTACACCTTC.

This rearrangement joins TRBV11-2 to TRBJ1-1; 8 positions match TRBD1. V was clipped by 5 bases and J by 6 bases; unmatched bases: 8. Germline V CDR1 and CDR2: SGHAT, FQNNGV. This CDR3 contains 14 residues. Here the CDR3 reads CASSLTGGRPEAFF. In nucleotides, the CDR3 is TGTGCCAGCAGCCTAACAGGGGGAAGGCCTGAAGCTTTCTTT.

The chain carries TRBV6-5 and TRBJ2-5, with a possible D match to TRBD1 (6 bases). Trimming took off 6 bases at V and 4 bases at J, with 12 bases between the two ends. The CDR3 contains 13 residues. CDR1 and CDR2 from the germline V gene are MNHEY and SVGAGI. CDR3 loop: CASSPQGRETQYF. The CDR3 DNA follows: TGTGCCAGCAGCCCACAGGGTAGAGAGACCCAGTACTTC.

V and J are TRBV20-1 and TRBJ2-3; D not certain. Trimming took 3 bases from V and 7 from J, leaving 8 bases between them. This CDR3 is 11 amino acids long. Germline V gene data show CDR1 as DFQATT and CDR2 as SNEGSKA (reference sequence). CDR3 sequence: CSASTPYTQYF. The CDR3 nucleotides are TGCAGTGCTAGCACTCCGTATACGCAGTATTTT.

This clone appeared a few times. The CDR3 protein is CASSIRAGEETQYF. The CDR3 DNA reads as TGTGCCAGTAGTATTCGAGCGGGAGAGGAGACCCAGTACTTC. The chain employs TRBV19 and TRBJ2-5; TRBD2 aligns across 8 bases. The CDR3 totals 14 residues. V trimming: 3 bases; J trimming: 5 bases; junction bases outside the gene matches: 5. Germline V gene data show CDR1 as LNHDA and CDR2 as SQIVND (reference sequence).

This chain joins TRBV27 and TRBJ2-1, with a tentative D call TRBD2 (6 bases). This CDR3 has 17 residues. V lost 3 bases and J 4 bases, leaving 19 bases between the germline ends. Germline assignment: CDR1 MNHEY and CDR2 SMNVEV (reference sequence). As DNA, the CDR3 is TGTGCCAGCAGTTTCCTACCGCGGGACTCCACATACAATGAGCAGTTCTTC. Translating gives CASSFLPRDSTYNEQFF.